This T cell receptor beta chain was recorded in a study of PD-L1 blockade in urothelial cancer. Looking at the study overall: Most patients, about 85% of the roughly 30, were males with bladder-origin cancer.

Time point specified: peripheral blood 6 weeks after treatment start. The V and J ends lost 4 bases and 2 bases respectively, with 16 bases between them. Looked up from germline, CDR1 is SGHRS and CDR2 is YFSETQ. The length of the CDR3 is 15 residues. The assay was immunoSEQ multiplex PCR, and TCRdb's table has in-frame clones only and misses some. The sample includes about 45,000 clones, roughly four fifths of them seen just once. The genes are TRBV5-1 and TRBJ2-7; the D gene is possibly TRBD2 (7 bases). Source: PBMCs, taken around atezolizumab (anti-PD-L1) treatment. This TCR came from a man aged 55 to 69 with urothelial cancer. This CDR3 is CASSGDGGPPYEQYF. The CDR3 DNA follows: TGCGCCAGCAGCGGCGACGGGGGGCCGCCCTACGAGCAGTACTTC.